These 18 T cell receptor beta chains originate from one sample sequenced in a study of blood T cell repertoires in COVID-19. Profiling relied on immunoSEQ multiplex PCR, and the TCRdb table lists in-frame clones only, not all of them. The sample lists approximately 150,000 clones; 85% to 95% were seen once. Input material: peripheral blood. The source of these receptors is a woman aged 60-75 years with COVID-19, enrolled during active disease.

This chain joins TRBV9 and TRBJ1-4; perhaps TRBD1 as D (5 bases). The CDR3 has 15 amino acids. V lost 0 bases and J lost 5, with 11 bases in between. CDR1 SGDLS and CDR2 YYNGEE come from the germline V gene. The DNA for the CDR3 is TGTGCCAGCAGCGTAGGGGACTTGGGGAATGAAAAACTGTTTTTT. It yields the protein CASSVGDLGNEKLFF.

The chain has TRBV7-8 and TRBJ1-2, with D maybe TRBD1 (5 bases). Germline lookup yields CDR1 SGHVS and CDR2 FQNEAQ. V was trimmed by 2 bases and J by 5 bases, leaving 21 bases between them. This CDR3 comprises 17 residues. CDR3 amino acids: CASSLQVPPAGKYGYTF. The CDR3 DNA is TGTGCCAGCAGCTTACAGGTTCCCCCCGCAGGGAAATATGGCTACACCTTC.

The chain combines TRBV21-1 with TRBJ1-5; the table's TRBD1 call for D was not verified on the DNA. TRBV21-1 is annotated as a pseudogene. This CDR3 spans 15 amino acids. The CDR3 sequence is CASSKTATVHQPQHF. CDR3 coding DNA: TGTGCCAGCAGCAAAACTGCGACAGTTCATCAGCCCCAGCATTTT.

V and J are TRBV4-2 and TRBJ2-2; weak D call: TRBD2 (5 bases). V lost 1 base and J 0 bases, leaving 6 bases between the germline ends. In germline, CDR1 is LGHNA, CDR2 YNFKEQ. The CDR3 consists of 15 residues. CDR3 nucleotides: TGTGCCAGCAGCCAAGGGAGGACGAACACCGGGGAGCTGTTTTTT. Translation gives CASSQGRTNTGELFF.

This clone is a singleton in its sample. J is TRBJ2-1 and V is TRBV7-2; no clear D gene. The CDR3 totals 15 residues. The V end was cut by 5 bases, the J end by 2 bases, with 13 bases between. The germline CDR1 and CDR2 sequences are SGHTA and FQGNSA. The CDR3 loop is CASSPLAGPYNEQFF. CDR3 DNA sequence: TGTGCCAGCAGCCCCCTGGCAGGCCCCTACAATGAGCAGTTCTTC.

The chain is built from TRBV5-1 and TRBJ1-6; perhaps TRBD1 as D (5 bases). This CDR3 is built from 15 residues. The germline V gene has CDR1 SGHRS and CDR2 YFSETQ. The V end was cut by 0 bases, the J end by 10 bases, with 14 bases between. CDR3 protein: CASSLVAGIESPLHF. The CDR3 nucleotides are TGCGCCAGCAGCTTGGTGGCAGGGATTGAGTCACCCCTCCACTTT.

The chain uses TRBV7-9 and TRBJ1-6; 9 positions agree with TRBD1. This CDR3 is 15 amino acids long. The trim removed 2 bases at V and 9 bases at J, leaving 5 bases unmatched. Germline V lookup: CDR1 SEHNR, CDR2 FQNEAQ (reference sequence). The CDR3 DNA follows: TGTGCCAGCAGCTTAACGGGACAGGGTGGTTCACCCCTCCACTTT. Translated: CASSLTGQGGSPLHF.

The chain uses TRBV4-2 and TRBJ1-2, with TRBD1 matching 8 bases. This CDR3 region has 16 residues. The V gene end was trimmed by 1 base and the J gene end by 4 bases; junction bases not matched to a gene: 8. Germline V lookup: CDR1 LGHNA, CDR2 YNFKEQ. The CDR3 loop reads CASSQGVDRDTYGYTF. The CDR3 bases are TGTGCCAGCAGCCAAGGGGTGGACAGGGACACCTATGGCTACACCTTC.

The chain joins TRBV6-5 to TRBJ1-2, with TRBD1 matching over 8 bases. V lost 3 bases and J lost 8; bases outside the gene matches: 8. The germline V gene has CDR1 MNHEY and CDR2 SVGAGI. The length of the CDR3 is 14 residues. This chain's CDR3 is CASSYRAGGGGYTF. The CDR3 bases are TGTGCCAGCAGTTATAGGGCAGGGGGCGGCGGCTACACCTTC.

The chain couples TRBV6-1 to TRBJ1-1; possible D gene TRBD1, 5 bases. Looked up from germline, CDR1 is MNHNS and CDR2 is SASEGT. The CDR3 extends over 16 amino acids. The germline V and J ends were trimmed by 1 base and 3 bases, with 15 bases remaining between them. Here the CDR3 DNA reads TGTGCCAGCAGTGAAGGGGCAGGGCTCGGTTACACTGAAGCTTTCTTT. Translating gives CASSEGAGLGYTEAFF.

The CDR3 region is CASSLKRGGSDTQYF. CDR3 nucleotides: TGTGCCAGCAGCCTCAAGCGGGGGGGCTCGGATACGCAGTATTTT. The gene calls are TRBV7-9 and TRBJ2-3, with 10 bases lining up with TRBD2. The V segment lost 5 bases and the J segment 6 bases; nucleotides outside the gene matches: 8. The CDR3 length is 15 residues. Germline values: CDR1 SEHNR, CDR2 FQNEAQ (reference sequence).

The CDR3 is CASTRTGGTTQPQHF. DNA for the CDR3: TGTGCCAGCACCCGGACAGGGGGCACGACTCAGCCCCAGCATTTT. The chain combines TRBV27 with TRBJ1-5; 11 bases are shared with TRBD1. Germline CDR1 reads MNHEY; CDR2 reads SMNVEV (reference sequence). The CDR3 runs to 15 residues. With 7 bases clipped from V and 6 bases from J, the junction kept 8 bases outside the gene matches.

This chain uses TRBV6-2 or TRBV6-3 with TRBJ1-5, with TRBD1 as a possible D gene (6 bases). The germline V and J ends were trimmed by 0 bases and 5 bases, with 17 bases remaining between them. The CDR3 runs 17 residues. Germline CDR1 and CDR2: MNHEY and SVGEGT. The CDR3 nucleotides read TGTGCCAGCAGTTACTCGAAGGGGGGGATCCCGTATCAGCCCCAGCATTTT. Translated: CASSYSKGGIPYQPQHF.

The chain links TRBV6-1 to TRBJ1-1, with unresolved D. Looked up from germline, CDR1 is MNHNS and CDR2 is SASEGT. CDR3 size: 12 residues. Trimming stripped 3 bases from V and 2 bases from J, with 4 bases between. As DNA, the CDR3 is TGTGCCAGCAGTGACAGAAACACTGAAGCTTTCTTT. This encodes CASSDRNTEAFF.

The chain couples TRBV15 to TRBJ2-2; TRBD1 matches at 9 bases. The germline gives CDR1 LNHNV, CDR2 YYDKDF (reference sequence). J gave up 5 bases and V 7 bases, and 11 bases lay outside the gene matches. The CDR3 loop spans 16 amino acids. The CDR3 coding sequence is TGTGCCACCAAAGGGACAGGGTTTATGAGGACCGGGGAGCTGTTTTTT. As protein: CATKGTGFMRTGELFF.

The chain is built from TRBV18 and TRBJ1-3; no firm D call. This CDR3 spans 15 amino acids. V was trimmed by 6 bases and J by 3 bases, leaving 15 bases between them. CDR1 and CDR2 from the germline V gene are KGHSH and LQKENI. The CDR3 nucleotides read TGTGCCAGCTCCCCCACGGGGTCTCGTGGAAACACCATATATTTT. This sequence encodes CASSPTGSRGNTIYF.

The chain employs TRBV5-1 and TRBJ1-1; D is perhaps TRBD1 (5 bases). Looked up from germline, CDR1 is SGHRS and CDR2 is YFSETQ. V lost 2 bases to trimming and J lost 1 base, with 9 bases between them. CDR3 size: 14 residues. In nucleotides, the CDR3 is TGCGCCAGCAGCTTAATCACAGGGAACACTGAAGCTTTCTTT. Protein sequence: CASSLITGNTEAFF.

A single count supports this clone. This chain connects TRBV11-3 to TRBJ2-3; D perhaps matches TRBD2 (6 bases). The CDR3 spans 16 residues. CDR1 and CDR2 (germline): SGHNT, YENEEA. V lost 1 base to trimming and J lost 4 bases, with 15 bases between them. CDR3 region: CASSLVGSGVADTQYF. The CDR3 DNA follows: TGTGCCAGCAGCTTAGTAGGGTCGGGGGTTGCAGATACGCAGTATTTT.